The next 8 T cell receptor beta chains were all read from a single sample in a study of metastatic and nonmetastatic thyroid tumors (TCRdb year 2020). No treatment had been received by any patient before thyroid surgery. Receptors were amplified or captured by PCR. These reads were obtained on an Illumina HiSeq 4000. In TCRdb, the public reads were trimmed at Q25 with fastp and aligned with MiXCR, with productive beta chains retained. The sample has 80,000 to 85,000 clones on record, around 12% of them singletons. The top ten hold roughly 8.2% of the sample. Sample: tumor tissue. All receptors come from a female donor with papillary thyroid cancer or a benign thyroid nodule (not recorded which). Some clones in this sample may be carry-over from other donors' samples.

At least ten counts were recorded for this clone. The rearrangement links TRBV2 to TRBJ2-5; TRBD2 agrees at 7 bases. In germline, CDR1 is SNHLY, CDR2 FYNNEI. After removal of 7 bases from V and 5 bases from J, the junction contained 4 bases not matched to a gene. The CDR3 contains 12 residues. As DNA, the CDR3 is TGTGCCAGCAATGGGGGAGGGGAGACCCAGTACTTC. It encodes CASNGGGETQYF.

This clone was counted between two and nine times. This clone may be a read error of a much larger clone one base away. The V gene is TRBV2, the J gene TRBJ1-5; 8 nucleotides line up with TRBD1. Germline V gene data show CDR1 as SNHLY and CDR2 as FYNNEI. The CDR3 loop spans 12 amino acids. CDR3 nucleotide sequence: TGTGCCAGCAGTGAATTCACAGGACAGGGAGCTTTT. It specifies CASSEFTGQGAF.

On this clone itself: Given a much more abundant clone one base away, this may be a read error. CDR3 nucleotide sequence: TGTGCCGGCAGCTTGGCGGGAAACTATGGCTACACCTTC. Protein sequence: CAGSLAGNYGYTF. J is TRBJ1-2 and V is TRBV5-4; no clear D. This CDR3 has 13 residues. Germline V CDR1 and CDR2: SGHNT, YYREEE (reference sequence). Full variable domain (remainder filled in from reference TRBV5-4 and TRBJ1-2): ETGVTQSPTHLIKTRGQQVTLRCSSQSGHNTVSWYQQALGQGPQFIFQYYREEENGRGNFPPRFSGLQFPNYSSELNVNALELDDSALYLCAGSLAGNYGYTFGSGTRLTVV.

The chain combines TRBV20-1 with TRBJ1-4; weak D call: TRBD1 (5 bases). Germline V gene sequence: CDR1 DFQATT, CDR2 SNEGSKA (reference sequence). V lost 0 bases and J 8 bases, leaving 13 bases between the germline ends. The CDR3 consists of 14 residues. The CDR3 coding sequence is TGCAGTGCTAGAGACGACAGCTGGGAGGAAAAACTGTTTTTT. It translates to CSARDDSWEEKLFF.

This clone was observed many times. This rearrangement joins TRBV6-1 to TRBJ2-3; the D call may be TRBD1 or TRBD2 (5 bases each). The CDR3 loop spans 14 amino acids. The germline V gene encodes CDR1 MNHNS and CDR2 SASEGT. Trimming took off 5 bases at V and 1 base at J, with 10 bases between the two ends. CDR3 DNA: TGTGCCAGCAGTTTAGGGACGGGCACAGATACGCAGTATTTT. It translates to CASSLGTGTDTQYF.

Notes on this clone: A much bigger clone sits one base away, suggesting this may be a read error. Additional DNA sequences in this sample encode the identical CDR3. V gene TRBV27 combines with J gene TRBJ1-4, with D tentatively TRBD1 (5 bases). Germline V gene sequence: CDR1 MNHEY, CDR2 SMNVEV (reference sequence). The CDR3 covers 17 residues. V dropped 10 bases and J dropped 0 bases, with 21 bases sitting between them. The CDR3 DNA sequence: TGTGCCAATTCCCAGGGACGACCAGAAGCAACTAATGAAAAACTGTTTTTT. Encoded protein: CANSQGRPEATNEKLFF. Complete variable domain (other parts from reference TRBV27 and TRBJ1-4): EAQVTQNPRYLITVTGKKLTVTCSQNMNHEYMSWYRQDPGLGLRQIYYSMNVEVTDKGDVPEGYKVSRKEKRNFPLILESPSPNQTSLYFCANSQGRPEATNEKLFFGSGTQLSVL.

The table lists this clone with many counts. The genes are TRBV7-3 and TRBJ1-6; D call uncertain. The germline gives CDR1 SGHTA, CDR2 FQGTGA. Deletions cut 2 bases from V and 10 bases from J, with 3 bases between. This CDR3 is 11 amino acids long. The CDR3: CASSLYSPLHF. The CDR3 nucleotides are TGTGCCAGCAGCTTATACTCACCCCTCCACTTT.

This clone was found a few times. A much larger clonotype is one base distant, so this may be a read error. The chain links TRBV29-1 to TRBJ2-7; D unresolved. CDR3 length: 11 residues. Germline values: CDR1 SQVTM, CDR2 ANQGSEA. V was shortened by 7 bases and J by 3 bases, with 10 bases between the two germline ends. Here the CDR3 DNA reads TGCAGCGCCCATCAAGTCTACGAGCAGTACTTC. This translates into CSAHQVYEQYF.